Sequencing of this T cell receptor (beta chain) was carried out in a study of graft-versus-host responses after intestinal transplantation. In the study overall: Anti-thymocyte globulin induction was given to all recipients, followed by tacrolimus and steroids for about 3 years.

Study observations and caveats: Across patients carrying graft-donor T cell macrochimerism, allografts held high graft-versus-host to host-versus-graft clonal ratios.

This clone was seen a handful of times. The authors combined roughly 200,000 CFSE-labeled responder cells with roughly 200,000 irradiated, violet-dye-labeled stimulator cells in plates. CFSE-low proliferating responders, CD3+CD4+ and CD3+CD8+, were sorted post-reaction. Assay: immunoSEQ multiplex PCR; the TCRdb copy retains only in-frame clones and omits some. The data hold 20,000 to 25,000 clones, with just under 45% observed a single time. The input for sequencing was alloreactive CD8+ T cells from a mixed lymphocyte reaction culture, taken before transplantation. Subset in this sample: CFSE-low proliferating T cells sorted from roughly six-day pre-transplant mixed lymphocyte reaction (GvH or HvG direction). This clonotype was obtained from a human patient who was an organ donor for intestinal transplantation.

The CDR3 reads CASGPSGLAGPSHGEQFF. CDR3 nucleotides: TGTGCTAGTGGTCCGTCCGGACTAGCGGGACCCAGTCACGGTGAGCAGTTCTTC. V and J are TRBV12-5 and TRBJ2-1; 12 bases are shared with TRBD2. Germline CDR1 and CDR2: LGHNT and FRNRAP. CDR3 size: 18 residues. V lost 5 bases and J lost 9; bases outside the gene matches: 17.